A single sample is the source of the 31 T cell receptor beta chains below, sequenced in a study of OX40 agonist ivuxolimab in advanced cancers. Sequencing used immunoSEQ multiplex PCR; TCRdb keeps in-frame clones, though not all of them. The sample comprises tens of thousands of clones, roughly nine tenths of which are singletons, and 25% to 35% rests with the top ten. The specimen comprised CD4+ or CD8+ T cells sorted from blood, sampled in a trial of the OX40 agonist ivuxolimab. The receptors were gathered from an adult with an advanced solid tumor such as melanoma, head and neck, liver or kidney cancer.

V usage is TRBV9 and J usage is TRBJ2-5; possibly TRBD1 for D (5 bases). Trimming removed 4 bases from V and 3 bases from J, with 13 bases in between. The CDR3 length is 14 residues. Per germline, CDR1 SGDLS and CDR2 YYNGEE. The CDR3 loop reads CASSTTGQEETQYF. The CDR3 DNA reads as TGTGCCAGCAGCACCACAGGCCAGGAAGAGACCCAGTACTTC.

This chain uses TRBV6-5 with TRBJ2-3; the D gene is possibly TRBD1 (5 bases). Trimming removed 11 bases at V and 3 bases at J, with 18 bases between. The CDR3 spans 14 residues. Looked up from germline, CDR1 is MNHEY and CDR2 is SVGAGI. CDR3 coding DNA: TGTGCCTCTGCTAGGGGTTTGGGGACAGATACGCAGTATTTT. This sequence encodes CASARGLGTDTQYF.

This chain uses TRBV7-9 with TRBJ2-3; 9 positions agree with TRBD1. The germline V gene encodes CDR1 SEHNR and CDR2 FQNEAQ (reference sequence). CDR3 size: 15 residues. Trimming took 4 bases from V and 3 from J; bases not matched to a gene: 5. For the CDR3, the DNA is TGTGCCAGCAGCTCGGGACAGGGAGTAACAGATACGCAGTATTTT. It is translated as CASSSGQGVTDTQYF.

J is TRBJ1-1 and V is TRBV6-5, with D unresolved. Trimming shortened V by 10 bases and J by 5 bases, and 17 bases separated the two germline ends. The CDR3 covers 13 residues. From germline, CDR1 is MNHEY and CDR2 SVGAGI. CDR3 DNA sequence: TGTGCCACCTCGGGGAGAGGAGGAACTGAAGCTTTCTTT. This sequence encodes CATSGRGGTEAFF.

J is TRBJ2-3 and V is TRBV7-2, with D hard to call. Germline-derived CDR1 and CDR2 are SGHTA and FQGNSA. Trimming cost V 1 base and J 2 bases, with 7 bases left between them. This CDR3 has 14 amino acids. The CDR3 region is CASSLESVTDTQYF. Written as DNA, the CDR3 is TGTGCCAGCAGCTTAGAATCCGTCACAGATACGCAGTATTTT.

The J gene is TRBJ2-7, the V gene TRBV5-5, with 8 bases that match TRBD1. Germline CDR1 reads SGHKS; CDR2 reads YYEKEE (reference sequence). The CDR3 has 15 amino acids. Trimming removed 2 bases from V and 4 bases from J; junction bases left unmatched: 8. The CDR3 is CASSFRTGIRYEQYF. Here the CDR3 DNA reads TGTGCCAGCAGCTTCCGGACAGGGATTCGATACGAGCAGTACTTC.

This chain uses TRBV7-8 with TRBJ1-2; perhaps TRBD1 as D (5 bases). Trimming took off 4 bases at V and 4 bases at J, with 16 bases between the two ends. Germline CDR1 is SGHVS and CDR2 is FQNEAQ. The CDR3 runs 15 residues. Written as DNA, the CDR3 is TGTGCCAGCAGCTCCATGGGGCAGATCCTCTATGGCTACACCTTC. Translated, it gives CASSSMGQILYGYTF.

The sample holds a few counts of this clone. This chain connects TRBV11-2 to TRBJ1-5, with a tentative D call TRBD1 (5 bases). CDR1 and CDR2 from the germline V gene are SGHAT and FQNNGV. V was shortened by 2 bases and J by 2 bases, with 7 bases between the two germline ends. The CDR3 has 14 residues. The DNA for the CDR3 is TGTGCCAGCAGCTTACAGGGCGGCAATCAGCCCCAGCATTTT. Translated, it gives CASSLQGGNQPQHF.

The V and J genes are TRBV19 and TRBJ2-3; 13 nucleotides line up with TRBD2. This CDR3 has 16 amino acids. The germline V gene encodes CDR1 LNHDA and CDR2 SQIVND (reference sequence). The V gene end was trimmed by 4 bases and the J gene end by 0 bases; junction bases not matched to a gene: 1. The CDR3 coding sequence is TGTGCCAGTAGTAAGGGACTAGCGGGGAGCACAGATACGCAGTATTTT. This codes for CASSKGLAGSTDTQYF.

This rearrangement joins TRBV5-4 to TRBJ2-5; 13 nucleotides agree with TRBD2. Looked up from germline, CDR1 is SGHNT and CDR2 is YYREEE (reference sequence). The CDR3 covers 17 residues. V gave up 4 bases and J gave up 5 bases; unmatched junction bases: 11. For the CDR3, the DNA is TGTGCCAGCAGCGAGCACGGACTAGCGGGGGCCGGGGAGACCCAGTACTTC. This translates into CASSEHGLAGAGETQYF.

The gene calls are TRBV5-1 and TRBJ1-4, with 9 bases aligning to TRBD1. CDR3 length equals 17 residues. Trimming took 4 bases from V and 5 from J; bases not matched to a gene: 12. Looked up from germline, CDR1 is SGHRS and CDR2 is YFSETQ. Here the CDR3 DNA reads TGCGCCAGCAGCCTAGGGACAGGGACGGCAAGGAATGAAAAACTGTTTTTT. This sequence encodes CASSLGTGTARNEKLFF.

The rearrangement uses TRBV2 and TRBJ2-3; tentative D call: TRBD2 (6 bases). Per the germline V gene, CDR1 is SNHLY and CDR2 is FYNNEI. The CDR3 consists of 14 residues. Deletions cut 8 bases from V and 2 bases from J, with 14 bases between. CDR3 coding DNA: TGTGCCAGCGGGTCGGGACTCGACACAGATACGCAGTATTTT. This gives the protein CASGSGLDTDTQYF. The variable domain in full, completed from reference TRBV2 and TRBJ2-3, reads EPEVTQTPSHQVTQMGQEVILRCVPISNHLYFYWYRQILGQKVEFLVSFYNNEISEKSEIFDDQFSVERPDGSNFTLKIRSTKLEDSAMYFCASGSGLDTDTQYFGPGTRLTVL.

The chain recombines TRBV15 with TRBJ1-5; D gene ambiguous. Per the germline V gene, CDR1 is LNHNV and CDR2 is YYDKDF (reference sequence). V was pared by 1 base and J by 0 bases, with 10 bases between. There are 16 residues in the CDR3. The CDR3 coding sequence is TGTGCCACCAGCAGAGTGAGAGATTTTAGCAATCAGCCCCAGCATTTT. Translating gives CATSRVRDFSNQPQHF. Complete variable domain (other parts from reference TRBV15 and TRBJ1-5): DAMVIQNPRYQVTQFGKPVTLSCSQTLNHNVMYWYQQKSSQAPKLLFHYYDKDFNNEADTPDNFQSRRPNTSFCFLDIRSPGLGDTAMYLCATSRVRDFSNQPQHFGDGTRLSIL.

This chain joins TRBV9 and TRBJ2-3; 8 bases are a match to TRBD2. CDR1 is SGDLS and CDR2 is YYNGEE in the germline V gene. V was pared by 0 bases and J by 1 base, with 4 bases of the junction left unmatched. This CDR3 spans 16 amino acids. CDR3 in DNA: TGTGCCAGCAGCGTAGGTAGCGGGGCCCGCACAGATACGCAGTATTTT. This gives the protein CASSVGSGARTDTQYF.

V usage is TRBV30 and J usage is TRBJ1-4; D gene uncertain. Germline values: CDR1 GTSNPN, CDR2 SVGIG (reference sequence). This CDR3 comprises 14 residues. The germline V and J ends were trimmed by 0 bases and 10 bases, with 15 bases remaining between them. In DNA, the CDR3 is TGTGCCTGGAGTGTTAGACGGAAGGTGGGAAAACTGTTTTTT. Protein product: CAWSVRRKVGKLFF.

V and J are TRBV5-4 and TRBJ2-1; D is undetermined. CDR1 and CDR2 (germline): SGHNT, YYREEE (reference sequence). This CDR3 has 13 amino acids. Trimming pared 3 bases from V and 4 bases from J, leaving 8 bases between. The CDR3 coding sequence is TGTGCCAGCAGCTCGACCACTTACAATGAGCAGTTCTTC. Amino acid sequence: CASSSTTYNEQFF. The entire variable domain, with the rest obtained from reference TRBV5-4 and TRBJ2-1, is as follows: ETGVTQSPTHLIKTRGQQVTLRCSSQSGHNTVSWYQQALGQGPQFIFQYYREEENGRGNFPPRFSGLQFPNYSSELNVNALELDDSALYLCASSSTTYNEQFFGPGTRLTVL.

V usage is TRBV19 and J usage is TRBJ1-4; 9 bases agree with TRBD1. V gave up 5 bases and J gave up 8 bases; unmatched junction bases: 6. Germline assignment: CDR1 LNHDA and CDR2 SQIVND (reference sequence). The CDR3 has 14 amino acids. CDR3 bases: TGTGCCAGTAGTGAACACAGGGGGCTAGAAAAACTGTTTTTT. This encodes CASSEHRGLEKLFF.

The chain couples TRBV5-5 to TRBJ2-3; weak D call: TRBD1 (5 bases). The CDR3 sequence is 12 residues long. Trimming pared 0 bases from V and 6 bases from J, leaving 5 bases between. Per germline, CDR1 SGHKS and CDR2 YYEKEE (reference sequence). This CDR3 is CASSLGQDTQYF. DNA for the CDR3: TGTGCCAGCAGCTTGGGACAGGATACGCAGTATTTT.

The V and J genes are TRBV7-2 and TRBJ2-5; 7 nucleotides agree with TRBD1. V was pared by 5 bases and J by 4 bases, with 10 bases of the junction left unmatched. The CDR3 has 15 residues. Germline V gene data show CDR1 as SGHTA and CDR2 as FQGNSA. This CDR3 reads CASSTKTGSGETQYF. For the CDR3, the DNA is TGTGCCAGCAGCACCAAGACAGGGTCTGGAGAGACCCAGTACTTC.

A few counts support this clone. The germline gene is not matched at one end of the junction; a read error may be the cause. The gene calls are TRBV20-1 and TRBJ2-5; the D is unclear. CDR1 DFQATT and CDR2 SNEGSKA come from the germline V gene (reference sequence). The CDR3 extends over 11 amino acids. In DNA form, the CDR3 reads TGCAGTGCCTTAGACCAGGAGACCCAGTACTTC. Encoded protein: CSALDQETQYF.

This clone showed up just once. V and J are TRBV9 and TRBJ2-2; 8 positions agree with TRBD2. V dropped 5 bases and J dropped 4; count of bases not matched to a gene: 4. The CDR3 runs to 14 residues. Looked up from germline, CDR1 is SGDLS and CDR2 is YYNGEE. The DNA for the CDR3 is TGTGCCAGCAGACCTAGCGGGCGCACCGGGGAGCTGTTTTTT. This translates into CASRPSGRTGELFF.

V usage is TRBV4-3 and J usage is TRBJ2-5, with a possible D match to TRBD2 (6 bases). CDR1 is LGHNA and CDR2 is YSLEER in the germline V gene. The CDR3 has 16 amino acids. V lost 0 bases and J lost 2, with 13 bases in between. The CDR3 DNA reads TGCGCCAGCAGCCAAGACACCTCGCGGGGACAAGAGACCCAGTACTTC. It specifies CASSQDTSRGQETQYF.

The V call is TRBV11-2, the J call TRBJ2-3; D possibly corresponds to TRBD2 (5 bases). In germline, CDR1 is SGHAT, CDR2 FQNNGV. This CDR3 spans 15 amino acids. V was clipped by 6 bases and J by 8 bases, with 21 bases between them. The CDR3 here is CASRSSLGRRATQYF. CDR3 bases: TGTGCCAGCAGATCCTCCCTCGGACGGCGGGCTACGCAGTATTTT.

The sample holds one count of this clone. The chain joins TRBV20-1 to TRBJ2-1, with D unresolved. Germline CDR1 DFQATT, CDR2 SNEGSKA (reference sequence). Trimming cost V 3 bases and J 9 bases, with 9 bases left between them. The CDR3 consists of 11 residues. This chain's CDR3 is CSASSTVEQFF. Here the CDR3 DNA reads TGCAGTGCTAGTTCTACGGTTGAGCAGTTCTTC.

The CDR3 reads CASTRDNYGYTF. Written as DNA, the CDR3 is TGTGCCAGCACCCGGGACAACTATGGCTACACCTTC. The chain carries TRBV6-5 and TRBJ1-2, with D tentatively TRBD1 (5 bases). This CDR3 region has 12 residues. The germline V gene has CDR1 MNHEY and CDR2 SVGAGI. V lost 7 bases and J 2 bases, leaving 8 bases between the germline ends.

This chain links TRBV5-1 with TRBJ1-6; D unresolved. The V end was cut by 3 bases, the J end by 0 bases, with 19 bases between. CDR1 is SGHRS and CDR2 is YFSETQ in the germline V gene. CDR3 length equals 19 residues. CDR3 nucleotides: TGCGCCAGCAGCTCCCGTGGGAGCAGGACGAGCTCCTATAATTCACCCCTCCACTTT. Residues: CASSSRGSRTSSYNSPLHF. The variable domain in full, with the rest retrieved from reference TRBV5-1 and TRBJ1-6, is KAGVTQTPRYLIKTRGQQVTLSCSPISGHRSVSWYQQTPGQGLQFLFEYFSETQRNKGNFPGRFSGRQFSNSRSEMNVSTLELGDSALYLCASSSRGSRTSSYNSPLHFGNGTRLTVT.

This clone was counted only a few times. V is TRBV1 and J is TRBJ1-6. TRBV1 is labeled a pseudogene. This CDR3 spans 12 amino acids. The CDR3 region has the DNA TGCACCAGCAGCCGATCCTTTGCACCCCTCCACTTT. The encoded protein is CTSSRSFAPLHF.

The chain links TRBV7-6 to TRBJ2-7, with D possibly being TRBD1 (6 bases). The CDR3 length is 13 residues. Trimming stripped 5 bases from V and 6 bases from J, with 14 bases between. The germline V gene encodes CDR1 SGHVS and CDR2 FNYEAQ. CDR3 loop: CASSISGDREQYF. The CDR3 bases are TGTGCCAGCAGCATCTCAGGGGACCGCGAGCAGTACTTC. Complete variable domain (other parts from reference TRBV7-6 and TRBJ2-7): GAGVSQSPRYKVTKRGQDVALRCDPISGHVSLYWYRQALGQGPEFLTYFNYEAQQDKSGLPNDRFSAERPEGSISTLTIQRTEQRDSAMYRCASSISGDREQYFGPGTRLTVT.

This chain joins TRBV2 and TRBJ2-1, with TRBD2 matching 12 bases. Trimming removed 5 bases from V and 3 bases from J; junction bases left unmatched: 2. Germline loops: CDR1 SNHLY, CDR2 FYNNEI. The length of the CDR3 is 15 residues. Here the CDR3 DNA reads TGTGCCAGCAGTAGGACTAGCGGGATCTACAATGAGCAGTTCTTC. As protein: CASSRTSGIYNEQFF.

The rearrangement uses TRBV5-1 and TRBJ2-3; 12 bases align to TRBD2. CDR1 and CDR2 (germline): SGHRS, YFSETQ. V was clipped by 3 bases and J by 6 bases; unmatched bases: 8. This CDR3 spans 16 amino acids. CDR3 loop: CASSSTSGGLSDTQYF. The CDR3 DNA follows: TGCGCCAGCAGCTCGACTAGCGGGGGCCTATCGGATACGCAGTATTTT.

This chain links TRBV27 with TRBJ2-1; no firm D call. The CDR3 totals 15 residues. Germline CDR1 and CDR2: MNHEY and SMNVEV (reference sequence). Trimming removed 2 bases at V and 2 bases at J, with 10 bases between. Here the CDR3 DNA reads TGTGCCAGCAGTTTAAATATGGGTCCCTACAATGAGCAGTTCTTC. It codes for CASSLNMGPYNEQFF.